Below, one T cell receptor (beta chain) is given with its context. Its specificity is unknown. After removal of 7 bases from V and 0 bases from J, the junction contained 5 bases not matched to a gene. The germline gives CDR1 SQVTM, CDR2 ANQGSEA. The CDR3 consists of 14 residues. This entry comes from a study of shared clonotypes between healthy human individuals. Profiled with immunoSEQ multiplex PCR; TCRdb holds only in-frame clones, not every one. Here the sample spans under 1 million clones, 90% to 95% being singletons. Naive-designated CD8 cells lacked CD45RO, were positively enriched for CCR7, and omitted terminally differentiated effector memory CD45RA+ cells. Study donors comprised healthy, HIV-negative adults devoid of recent acute infection or vaccination. Study-wide results and limits: The generation probabilities recorded for non-shared clonotypes fell below those of clonotypes shared by all four donors.

Sequenced sample: naive CD8+ T cells sorted from blood. The TCR originated in a man younger than 45 in good health. The J gene is TRBJ2-7, the V gene TRBV29-1, with 11 bases identical to TRBD2. CDR3 in DNA: TGCAGCGCCCTGACTAGCGGGGCCTCCTACGAGCAGTACTTC. This encodes CSALTSGASYEQYF.